Listed below are T cell receptor beta chains from one sample, sequenced in a study of CD8 T cells in acute hepatitis C reinfection. The data were produced by immunoSEQ multiplex PCR, yet TCRdb's version contains in-frame clones alone and is incomplete. The sample yields tens of thousands of clones, approximately 85% seen once. The source material was naive CD8+ T cells from PBMCs. These receptor sequences come from a woman between 18 and 29 years old who spontaneously cleared hepatitis C infection. The CDR3 runs from the conserved cysteine through the conserved F or W. D genes are given only for firm matches. Part of the rows lack a size; the others show once, few, many or a class for expanded clones.

J gene: TRBJ1-2
clone size: -
D gene: -
V gene: TRBV30
CDR3 DNA: TGTGCCTGGACCTCCCCGGGAAGTATAGGTGGCTACACCTTC
CDR3 protein: CAWTSPGSIGGYTF

J gene: TRBJ2-3
clone size: -
D gene: TRBD1
V gene: TRBV2
CDR3 DNA: TGTGCCAGCAGCATGGGGACGGAGGACAGGGTCTATGGAGATACGCAGTATTTT
CDR3 protein: CASSMGTEDRVYGDTQYF

J gene: TRBJ2-7
clone size: -
D gene: -
V gene: TRBV7-6
CDR3 DNA: TGTGCCAGCAGGCCACCGGGACCCCCCTACGAGCAGTACTTC
CDR3 protein: CASRPPGPPYEQYF

J gene: TRBJ2-7
clone size: -
D gene: -
V gene: TRBV4-1
CDR3 DNA: TGCGCCAGCAGCCAAGAGCCACACTACGAGCAGTACTTC
CDR3 protein: CASSQEPHYEQYF

J gene: TRBJ2-7
clone size: -
D gene: -
V gene: TRBV13
CDR3 DNA: TGTGCCAGCGGGAGGGGGACGGAGCGCGACGAGCAGTACTTC
CDR3 protein: CASGRGTERDEQYF

J gene: TRBJ2-3
clone size: -
D gene: TRBD1
V gene: TRBV15
CDR3 DNA: TGTGCCACCAGCATAGGGGACAGCAGCACAGATACGCAGTATTTT
CDR3 protein: CATSIGDSSTDTQYF

J gene: TRBJ2-5
clone size: -
D gene: TRBD2
V gene: TRBV9
CDR3 DNA: TGTGCCAGCAGCGTAGCCACCCCTCTTACCGGGACTAGCGATGGTGAGACCCAGTACTTC
CDR3 protein: CASSVATPLTGTSDGETQYF

J gene: TRBJ2-1
clone size: few
D gene: TRBD2
V gene: TRBV7-3
CDR3 DNA: TGTGCCAGCAGCCCGCCCGGGACTAGCGGGGAATATGAGCAGTTCTTC
CDR3 protein: CASSPPGTSGEYEQFF

J gene: TRBJ1-1
clone size: -
D gene: TRBD1
V gene: TRBV11-2
CDR3 DNA: TGTGCCAGCAGCGTCGGGACAGGGGTTGGAACTGAAGCTTTCTTT
CDR3 protein: CASSVGTGVGTEAFF

J gene: TRBJ2-1
clone size: -
D gene: -
V gene: TRBV29-1
CDR3 DNA: TGCAGCGCCCGAGGGCATGAGCAGTTCTTC
CDR3 protein: CSARGHEQFF

J gene: TRBJ1-5
clone size: few
D gene: -
V gene: TRBV19
CDR3 DNA: TGTGCCAGTAGTATACAGCCGGCTTATCAGCCCCAGCATTTT
CDR3 protein: CASSIQPAYQPQHF

J gene: TRBJ2-7
clone size: -
D gene: -
V gene: TRBV30
CDR3 DNA: TGTGCCTGGAGTGTCGGTAGCATCTGGTACGAGCAGTACTTC
CDR3 protein: CAWSVGSIWYEQYF

J gene: TRBJ1-2
clone size: -
D gene: -
V gene: TRBV6-5
CDR3 DNA: TGTGCCAGCAGGACAGGTTTAGACTATGGCTACACCTTC
CDR3 protein: CASRTGLDYGYTF

J gene: TRBJ1-2
clone size: -
D gene: -
V gene: TRBV27
CDR3 DNA: TGTGCCAGCAGTCCAGGAGGCAGGGGTTATGGCTACACCTTC
CDR3 protein: CASSPGGRGYGYTF

J gene: TRBJ1-1
clone size: -
D gene: TRBD1
V gene: TRBV7-9
CDR3 DNA: TGTGCCAGCAGCCTAGAGGCTCCAGGGGGAAACACTGAAGCTTTCTTT
CDR3 protein: CASSLEAPGGNTEAFF

J gene: TRBJ2-3
clone size: -
D gene: -
V gene: TRBV9
CDR3 DNA: TGTGCCAGCAGCGATCGGGAGTCGAACGACTATACGCAGTATTTT
CDR3 protein: CASSDRESNDYTQYF

J gene: TRBJ2-1
clone size: -
D gene: -
V gene: TRBV5-4
CDR3 DNA: TGTGCCAGCAGCTTGGCAGGGCCAAACAATGAGCAGTTCTTC
CDR3 protein: CASSLAGPNNEQFF

J gene: TRBJ2-3
clone size: -
D gene: -
V gene: TRBV19
CDR3 DNA: TGTGCCAGTAGTATTAGGGGTGCCCCCACAGATACGCAGTATTTT
CDR3 protein: CASSIRGAPTDTQYF

J gene: TRBJ1-2
clone size: -
D gene: -
V gene: TRBV6-6
CDR3 DNA: TGTGCCAGCACCCCCCCCCACAGGATGGAAGGCTACACCTTC
CDR3 protein: CASTPPHRMEGYTF

J gene: TRBJ2-7
clone size: -
D gene: TRBD1
V gene: TRBV27
CDR3 DNA: TGTGCCAGCAGTTTAACAGGGGTTAACTACGAGCAGTACTTC
CDR3 protein: CASSLTGVNYEQYF

J gene: TRBJ2-2
clone size: -
D gene: -
V gene: TRBV27
CDR3 DNA: TGTGCCAGCAATCCAGAGGGGAACACCGGGGAGCTGTTTTTT
CDR3 protein: CASNPEGNTGELFF

J gene: TRBJ1-2
clone size: -
D gene: -
V gene: TRBV12-2
CDR3 DNA: TGTGCAAGTCGCTTAGCACCAATGACAGGGTTCGGAGGCTACACCTTC
CDR3 protein: CASRLAPMTGFGGYTF

J gene: TRBJ1-2
clone size: -
D gene: -
V gene: TRBV5-1
CDR3 DNA: TGCGCCAGCAAGTTAGACTATGGCTACACCTTC
CDR3 protein: CASKLDYGYTF

J gene: TRBJ2-7
clone size: -
D gene: TRBD1
V gene: TRBV14
CDR3 DNA: TGTGCCAGCAGGCAAGGACAGGGGCAAACCTACGAGCAGTACTTC
CDR3 protein: CASRQGQGQTYEQYF

J gene: TRBJ2-3
clone size: -
D gene: -
V gene: TRBV10-1
CDR3 DNA: TGCGCCAGCAGTGAGACTCGGAGTCGCACAGATACGCAGTATTTT
CDR3 protein: CASSETRSRTDTQYF

J gene: TRBJ2-1
clone size: -
D gene: -
V gene: TRBV7-9
CDR3 DNA: TGTGCCAGCAGCCCTCCACGTGGGGAGTTCTCCTACAATGAGCAGTTCTTC
CDR3 protein: CASSPPRGEFSYNEQFF

J gene: TRBJ1-1
clone size: -
D gene: -
V gene: TRBV12-5
CDR3 DNA: TGTGCTAGTGGTTTGGTCCGGGACGCGGTTTTTCCACCGAACACTGAAGCTTTCTTT
CDR3 protein: CASGLVRDAVFPPNTEAFF

J gene: TRBJ2-6
clone size: -
D gene: -
V gene: TRBV7-9
CDR3 DNA: TGTGCCAGCAGCTTAGGGTTTGGGGCCAACGTCCTGACTTTC
CDR3 protein: CASSLGFGANVLTF

J gene: TRBJ2-1
clone size: -
D gene: -
V gene: TRBV6-5
CDR3 DNA: TGTGCCAGCAGTTACGCCCTACAGGGCAATGAGCAGTTCTTC
CDR3 protein: CASSYALQGNEQFF

J gene: TRBJ1-3
clone size: -
D gene: -
V gene: TRBV15
CDR3 DNA: TGTGCCACCGGGACATTTGCCCTCTCTGGAAACACCATTTATTTT
CDR3 protein: CATGTFALSGNTIYF

J gene: TRBJ2-6
clone size: -
D gene: -
V gene: TRBV5-6
CDR3 DNA: TGTGCCAGCAGCTTTGGAAGCTCTGGGGCCAACGTCCTGACTTTC
CDR3 protein: CASSFGSSGANVLTF

J gene: TRBJ2-1
clone size: -
D gene: -
V gene: TRBV5-6
CDR3 DNA: TGTGCCAGCGAGGAGGGGGCGGGATACAATGAGCAGTTCTTC
CDR3 protein: CASEEGAGYNEQFF

J gene: TRBJ2-1
clone size: -
D gene: -
V gene: TRBV14
CDR3 DNA: TGTGCCAGCTCGCCGGGGCGAGACTCCTACAATGAGCAGTTCTTC
CDR3 protein: CASSPGRDSYNEQFF

J gene: TRBJ2-5
clone size: -
D gene: TRBD2
V gene: TRBV7-7
CDR3 DNA: TGTGCCAGTAGCTTAACCCCAATAGCGGGACTTAATGAGACCCAGTACTTC
CDR3 protein: CASSLTPIAGLNETQYF

J gene: TRBJ2-7
clone size: -
D gene: -
V gene: TRBV12-5
CDR3 DNA: TGTGCTAGTCTGCCTGCGTACGAGCAGTACTTC
CDR3 protein: CASLPAYEQYF

J gene: TRBJ2-7
clone size: -
D gene: -
V gene: TRBV25-1
CDR3 DNA: TGTGCCAGCCGGGATTCGCCCAACGAGCAGTACTTC
CDR3 protein: CASRDSPNEQYF

J gene: TRBJ2-1
clone size: -
D gene: TRBD2
V gene: TRBV5-1
CDR3 DNA: TGCGCCAGCAGCTCCGAATCTTACGGGACTAGCGGGAGTTTTCGCAATGAGCAGTTCTTC
CDR3 protein: CASSSESYGTSGSFRNEQFF

J gene: TRBJ2-1
clone size: -
D gene: -
V gene: TRBV7-2
CDR3 DNA: TGTGCCAGCAGCTTTATCGACAATGAGCAGTTCTTC
CDR3 protein: CASSFIDNEQFF

J gene: TRBJ1-1
clone size: -
D gene: -
V gene: TRBV6-1
CDR3 DNA: TGTGCCAGCAGGGGCAGGTTGAACACTGAAGCTTTCTTT
CDR3 protein: CASRGRLNTEAFF

J gene: TRBJ2-5
clone size: -
D gene: -
V gene: TRBV19
CDR3 DNA: TGTGCCAGCAAGACCATGGACAGAGAAGAGACCCAGTACTTC
CDR3 protein: CASKTMDREETQYF

J gene: TRBJ1-1
clone size: -
D gene: -
V gene: TRBV29-1
CDR3 DNA: TGCAGCTTAGGGATGGGGGGGGAAGCTTTCTTT
CDR3 protein: CSLGMGGEAFF

J gene: TRBJ2-3
clone size: -
D gene: -
V gene: TRBV6-5
CDR3 DNA: TGTGCCAGCAGTTACGGAAGCACAGATACGCAGTATTTT
CDR3 protein: CASSYGSTDTQYF

J gene: TRBJ1-1
clone size: -
D gene: -
V gene: TRBV2
CDR3 DNA: TGTGCCAGTTATTCCGACAGGAACACTGAAGCTTTCTTT
CDR3 protein: CASYSDRNTEAFF

J gene: TRBJ1-4
clone size: -
D gene: -
V gene: TRBV14
CDR3 DNA: TGTGCCAGCAGCCAAGAACGGCCTTCAGTGGATGAAAAACTGTTTTTT
CDR3 protein: CASSQERPSVDEKLFF

J gene: TRBJ1-4
clone size: -
D gene: -
V gene: TRBV7-9
CDR3 DNA: TGTGCCAGCAGTCGAAATTCCGAAAATGAAAAACTGTTTTTT
CDR3 protein: CASSRNSENEKLFF

J gene: TRBJ2-7
clone size: -
D gene: -
V gene: TRBV5-5
CDR3 DNA: TGTGCCAGCAGCTGGGGGAACGAGCAGTACTTC
CDR3 protein: CASSWGNEQYF

J gene: TRBJ2-5
clone size: -
D gene: -
V gene: TRBV27
CDR3 DNA: TGTGCCAGCAGTTTAGGGGGGTCAGGGGCCGAGACCCAGTACTTC
CDR3 protein: CASSLGGSGAETQYF

J gene: TRBJ2-3
clone size: -
D gene: -
V gene: TRBV28
CDR3 DNA: TGTGCCAGCAGCTCACCTAATTGGGGTGCAGATACGCAGTATTTT
CDR3 protein: CASSSPNWGADTQYF

J gene: TRBJ2-1
clone size: -
D gene: TRBD2
V gene: TRBV7-9
CDR3 DNA: TGTGCCATCCTAGCTCCTTCGGGGGGAGGGCACAATGAGCAGTTCTTC
CDR3 protein: CAILAPSGGGHNEQFF